These 18 T cell receptor beta chains originate from one sample sequenced in a study of memory CD4+ T cells and cytomegalovirus serostatus. Generated by immunoSEQ multiplex PCR, the TCRdb table keeps only in-frame clones and is missing some. The repertoire includes approximately 40,000 clones, over 65% of them detected once, and 5% to 7% sits in the top ten. The sort gate was single viable CD3+CD4+CD8-CD45RO+ cells for memory CD4+ T cells. Sequenced material: memory CD4+ T cells from blood. The receptors originated from an adult in good health and CMV-seronegative.

The chain combines TRBV11-2 with TRBJ2-1; D possibly corresponds to TRBD1 (6 bases). The CDR3 totals 12 residues. In germline, CDR1 is SGHAT, CDR2 FQNNGV. Trimming took 8 bases from V and 8 from J, leaving 13 bases between them. The CDR3 is CASGYRVDEQFF. CDR3 in DNA: TGTGCCAGCGGATACAGGGTGGATGAGCAGTTCTTC.

V usage is TRBV11-3 and J usage is TRBJ2-1; TRBD2 is a possible D gene (5 bases). The CDR3 has 15 residues. Trimming shortened V by 5 bases and J by 8 bases, and 19 bases separated the two germline ends. Germline CDR1 and CDR2: SGHNT and YENEEA. CDR3 protein: CASSPGIGARYEQFF. CDR3 coding DNA: TGTGCCAGCAGCCCCGGGATAGGAGCCAGGTATGAGCAGTTCTTC.

The gene calls are TRBV18 and TRBJ2-7; D possibly corresponds to TRBD2 (6 bases). This CDR3 region has 12 residues. Trimming stripped 2 bases from V and 4 bases from J, with 6 bases between. The V gene's germline CDR1 is KGHSH and CDR2 LQKENI. CDR3 loop: CASSPAGYEQYF. CDR3 coding DNA: TGTGCCAGCTCACCAGCGGGGTACGAGCAGTACTTC.

This chain joins TRBV5-1 and TRBJ2-1; the D is unclear. This CDR3 has 14 residues. Trimming took off 0 bases at V and 5 bases at J, with 9 bases between the two ends. Germline lookup yields CDR1 SGHRS and CDR2 YFSETQ. The CDR3: CASSLAILDNEQFF. CDR3 coding DNA: TGCGCCAGCAGCTTGGCTATATTAGACAATGAGCAGTTCTTC.

The chain combines TRBV28 with TRBJ2-5; D perhaps matches TRBD1 (6 bases). The CDR3 spans 13 residues. Germline V gene data show CDR1 as MDHEN and CDR2 as SYDVKM. V was pared by 11 bases and J by 1 base, with 14 bases between. CDR3: CAVSRTAQETQYF. Here the CDR3 DNA reads TGTGCCGTCTCACGGACAGCCCAAGAGACCCAGTACTTC.

The rearrangement joins TRBV2 to TRBJ2-7; a possible D gene is TRBD1 (6 bases). With 4 bases removed from V and 0 bases from J, the gap between germline ends came to 10 bases. Germline values: CDR1 SNHLY, CDR2 FYNNEI. CDR3 size: 14 residues. The DNA for the CDR3 is TGTGCCAGCAGTGCACAGGGCCCCTCCTACGAGCAGTACTTC. Translating gives CASSAQGPSYEQYF.

The chain employs TRBV5-1 and TRBJ2-5, with TRBD2 identical over 9 bases. The CDR3 runs 15 residues. V was clipped by 4 bases and J by 0 bases; unmatched bases: 4. The germline gives CDR1 SGHRS, CDR2 YFSETQ. The CDR3 DNA reads TGCGCCAGCAGCGAACCTAGCGGGGACCAAGAGACCCAGTACTTC. It specifies CASSEPSGDQETQYF.

V usage is TRBV2 and J usage is TRBJ1-5; D remains ambiguous. Trimming left V 4 bases short and J 4 bases short, with 8 bases between. The CDR3 spans 13 residues. Germline V gene sequence: CDR1 SNHLY, CDR2 FYNNEI. CDR3: CASSASLNQPQHF. For the CDR3, the DNA is TGTGCCAGCAGTGCTAGCTTGAATCAGCCCCAGCATTTT.

The chain couples TRBV28 to TRBJ1-1, with TRBD1 as a possible D gene (6 bases). Trimming took off 6 bases at V and 1 base at J, with 12 bases between the two ends. Germline V gene data show CDR1 as MDHEN and CDR2 as SYDVKM. The CDR3 sequence is 14 residues long. The CDR3: CASSKGGSNTEAFF. As DNA, the CDR3 is TGTGCCAGCAGCAAGGGGGGGTCGAACACTGAAGCTTTCTTT.

The rearrangement joins TRBV7-2 to TRBJ2-5; TRBD2 might be the D (6 bases). CDR3 length equals 14 residues. Germline assignment: CDR1 SGHTA and CDR2 FQGNSA. The V end was cut by 5 bases, the J end by 1 base, with 11 bases between. The CDR3 reads CASSPRRGQETQYF. CDR3 nucleotide sequence: TGTGCCAGCAGCCCAAGGCGGGGCCAAGAGACCCAGTACTTC.

The rearrangement uses TRBV27 and TRBJ1-5; D might be TRBD1 (5 bases). The germline V and J ends were trimmed by 3 bases and 1 base, with 10 bases remaining between them. The CDR3 is made up of 15 amino acids. Germline CDR1 is MNHEY and CDR2 is SMNVEV (reference sequence). CDR3 bases: TGTGCCAGCAGTTTCCAGGGAGTGAGCAATCAGCCCCAGCATTTT. Protein: CASSFQGVSNQPQHF.

This chain joins TRBV21-1 and TRBJ2-7; TRBD1 is the table's D call and was not checked against the DNA. TRBV21-1 is a known pseudogene. There are 19 residues in the CDR3. CDR3 loop: CASSKAGKEAGQEDDEQYF. CDR3 nucleotide sequence: TGTGCCAGCAGCAAAGCAGGGAAGGAGGCGGGACAGGAGGACGACGAGCAGTACTTC.

V gene TRBV7-2 combines with J gene TRBJ2-3; D possibly corresponds to TRBD1 (5 bases). Germline-derived CDR1 and CDR2 are SGHTA and FQGNSA. V lost 4 bases and J 2 bases, leaving 10 bases between the germline ends. This CDR3 spans 14 amino acids. CDR3 sequence reads: CASSSRQITDTQYF. The DNA of the CDR3 is TGTGCCAGCAGCTCCCGACAGATCACAGATACGCAGTATTTT.

The chain recombines TRBV18 with TRBJ2-2; D may be TRBD1 (6 bases). V was shortened by 2 bases and J by 5 bases, with 9 bases between the two germline ends. Germline V gene data show CDR1 as KGHSH and CDR2 as LQKENI. CDR3 length: 14 residues. The CDR3 reads CASSPTRGTGELFF. The CDR3 nucleotides are TGTGCCAGCTCACCAACAAGGGGGACCGGGGAGCTGTTTTTT.

The rearrangement uses TRBV7-2 and TRBJ1-5; possibly TRBD1 for D (6 bases). The length of the CDR3 is 14 residues. CDR1 and CDR2 (germline): SGHTA, FQGNSA. The ends were cut back, 5 bases at V and 4 bases at J, with 12 bases in the middle. The CDR3 is CASSPGQGNQPQHF. The CDR3 region has the DNA TGTGCCAGCAGCCCCGGCCAGGGGAATCAGCCCCAGCATTTT. Together with reference TRBV7-2 and TRBJ1-5, the CDR3 gives the full variable domain: GAGVSQSPSNKVTEKGKDVELRCDPISGHTALYWYRQSLGQGLEFLIYFQGNSAPDKSGLPSDRFSAERTGGSVSTLTIQRTQQEDSAVYLCASSPGQGNQPQHFGDGTRLSIL.

The chain combines TRBV18 with TRBJ1-5; D not certain. The germline CDR1 and CDR2 sequences are KGHSH and LQKENI. CDR3 length: 17 residues. V gave up 3 bases and J gave up 0 bases, with 15 bases separating them. The CDR3 here is CASSPTLAPDSNQPQHF. The CDR3 DNA sequence: TGTGCCAGCTCACCGACTTTGGCACCCGATAGCAATCAGCCCCAGCATTTT. Filled out from reference TRBV18 and TRBJ1-5, the complete variable domain reads NAGVMQNPRHLVRRRGQEARLRCSPMKGHSHVYWYRQLPEEGLKFMVYLQKENIIDESGMPKERFSAEFPKEGPSILRIQQVVRGDSAAYFCASSPTLAPDSNQPQHFGDGTRLSIL.

This clone was counted between two and nine times. The chain recombines TRBV2 with TRBJ2-3, with a possible D match to TRBD2 (7 bases). The germline V gene encodes CDR1 SNHLY and CDR2 FYNNEI. CDR3 size: 16 residues. The V and J ends lost 1 base and 6 bases respectively, with 17 bases between them. The CDR3 DNA follows: TGTGCCAGCAGTGAAGGGCTAGCGGCGGGGGCGGATACGCAGTATTTT. Residues: CASSEGLAAGADTQYF.

The rearrangement joins TRBV6-5 to TRBJ2-1; 14 bases are a match to TRBD2. CDR3 length: 16 residues. The V gene's germline CDR1 is MNHEY and CDR2 SVGAGI. Trimming at V came to 0 bases and at J to 8 bases, leaving 3 bases not matched to a gene. CDR3: CASSYSGTSGGYEQFF. The CDR3 DNA reads as TGTGCCAGCAGTTACTCCGGGACTAGCGGGGGATATGAGCAGTTCTTC.